Listed below are T cell receptor beta chains from one sample, sequenced in a study of shared clonotypes between healthy human individuals. Produced via immunoSEQ multiplex PCR; TCRdb's table is partial and in-frame only. The sample holds about 490,000 clones, 70% to 80% seen once. The specimen sequenced was PBMCs. The receptor source for this set is a woman between 40 and 50 years old in good health. Some clones in this sample may be carry-over from other donors' samples. CDR3s include the opening cysteine and the closing phenylalanine or tryptophan. The order of the fields is CDR3 protein, CDR3 DNA, J gene, D gene, V gene, clone size. A D gene is named only where the DNA matches it firmly. Clone size, where shown, is once, few, many, or a class for clones that have expanded.

CDR3 protein: CASSPGKGQPQHF; CDR3 DNA: TGTGCCAGCAGCCCCGGAAAGGGTCAGCCCCAGCATTTT; J gene: TRBJ1-5; D gene: .; V gene: TRBV11-1; clone size: .
CDR3 protein: CASSLEVRSGNTIYF; CDR3 DNA: TGTGCCAGCAGCTTAGAGGTTCGCTCTGGAAACACCATATATTTT; J gene: TRBJ1-3; D gene: .; V gene: TRBV7-9; clone size: once
CDR3 protein: CASSQDRYTQYF; CDR3 DNA: TGTGCCAGCAGCCAAGATAGGTATACGCAGTATTTT; J gene: TRBJ2-3; D gene: .; V gene: TRBV4-2; clone size: .
CDR3 protein: CASSLGQREQYF; CDR3 DNA: TGTGCCAGCAGCTTAGGACAGCGCGAGCAGTACTTC; J gene: TRBJ2-7; D gene: .; V gene: TRBV13; clone size: .
CDR3 protein: CASTYPGGSPETQYF; CDR3 DNA: TGCGCCAGCACCTACCCGGGCGGGAGCCCAGAGACCCAGTACTTC; J gene: TRBJ2-5; D gene: TRBD2; V gene: TRBV5-1; clone size: .
CDR3 protein: CASSLSTSSNQPQHF; CDR3 DNA: TGTGCCAGCAGCCTCAGCACCAGTAGCAATCAGCCCCAGCATTTT; J gene: TRBJ1-5; D gene: .; V gene: TRBV7-2; clone size: few
CDR3 protein: CASSYSPEGGYEQYF; CDR3 DNA: TGTGCCAGCAGTTACTCCCCCGAAGGGGGCTACGAGCAGTACTTC; J gene: TRBJ2-7; D gene: .; V gene: TRBV6-6; clone size: .
CDR3 protein: CASSIGLNTGELFF; CDR3 DNA: TGTGCCAGTAGTATAGGGCTTAACACCGGGGAGCTGTTTTTT; J gene: TRBJ2-2; D gene: .; V gene: TRBV19; clone size: .
CDR3 protein: CASSLRVGDGYTF; CDR3 DNA: TGTGCCAGCAGCTTAAGGGTGGGGGATGGCTACACCTTC; J gene: TRBJ1-2; D gene: .; V gene: TRBV13; clone size: .
CDR3 protein: CASARTADYGYTF; CDR3 DNA: TGTGCCAGCGCCAGGACAGCTGACTATGGCTACACCTTC; J gene: TRBJ1-2; D gene: .; V gene: TRBV2; clone size: .
CDR3 protein: CASSSRSYPYGYTF; CDR3 DNA: TGTGCCAGCAGCTCCAGGTCGTATCCGTATGGCTACACCTTC; J gene: TRBJ1-2; D gene: .; V gene: TRBV7-9; clone size: .
CDR3 protein: CSGRQGASTGELFF; CDR3 DNA: TGCAGCGGACGACAGGGAGCCAGCACCGGGGAGCTGTTTTTT; J gene: TRBJ2-2; D gene: TRBD1; V gene: TRBV29-1; clone size: .
CDR3 protein: CASRQGTNTEAFF; CDR3 DNA: TGCGCCAGCAGACAGGGGACGAACACTGAAGCTTTCTTT; J gene: TRBJ1-1; D gene: TRBD1; V gene: TRBV10-1; clone size: medium-sized
CDR3 protein: CASSAVGGGNQPQHF; CDR3 DNA: TGTGCCAGTAGTGCGGTGGGAGGGGGCAATCAGCCCCAGCATTTT; J gene: TRBJ1-5; D gene: .; V gene: TRBV19; clone size: few
CDR3 protein: CASSLTIGQAAGRLHQPQHF; CDR3 DNA: TGTGCCAGCAGCTTAACTATCGGACAGGCGGCGGGCCGGCTACATCAGCCCCAGCATTTT; J gene: TRBJ1-5; D gene: TRBD1; V gene: TRBV7-8; clone size: .
CDR3 protein: CASSQRLQETQYF; CDR3 DNA: TGCGCCAGCAGCCAGCGACTCCAAGAGACCCAGTACTTC; J gene: TRBJ2-5; D gene: .; V gene: TRBV4-3; clone size: .
CDR3 protein: CASSFYRDGDGYTF; CDR3 DNA: TGTGCCAGCAGTTTCTACAGGGATGGCGATGGCTACACCTTC; J gene: TRBJ1-2; D gene: .; V gene: TRBV27; clone size: .
CDR3 protein: CASSLTAGGPAEQYF; CDR3 DNA: TGCGCCAGCAGCTTGACGGCAGGGGGTCCGGCCGAGCAGTACTTC; J gene: TRBJ2-7; D gene: TRBD1; V gene: TRBV5-1; clone size: many
CDR3 protein: CASRRIATNEKLFF; CDR3 DNA: TGTGCCAGCAGACGAATCGCAACTAATGAAAAACTGTTTTTT; J gene: TRBJ1-4; D gene: .; V gene: TRBV28; clone size: .
CDR3 protein: CASSLIPGLQETQYF; CDR3 DNA: TGTGCCAGCAGCTTAATTCCGGGACTACAAGAGACCCAGTACTTC; J gene: TRBJ2-5; D gene: TRBD2; V gene: TRBV7-3; clone size: once
CDR3 protein: CASSRRARTDSTDTQYF; CDR3 DNA: TGTGCCAGCAGCCGAAGGGCACGGACAGACAGCACAGATACGCAGTATTTT; J gene: TRBJ2-3; D gene: .; V gene: TRBV14; clone size: .
CDR3 protein: CASTLRATSYEQYF; CDR3 DNA: TGTGCCAGCACGTTAAGGGCGACCTCCTACGAGCAGTACTTC; J gene: TRBJ2-7; D gene: .; V gene: TRBV11-1; clone size: .
CDR3 protein: CASSSIGGHQPQHF; CDR3 DNA: TGTGCCAGCAGCTCCATAGGGGGGCATCAGCCCCAGCATTTT; J gene: TRBJ1-5; D gene: .; V gene: TRBV7-8; clone size: .
CDR3 protein: CASSPRAYNEQFF; CDR3 DNA: TGTGCCAGCAGCCCCAGGGCCTACAATGAGCAGTTCTTC; J gene: TRBJ2-1; D gene: .; V gene: TRBV7-2; clone size: .
CDR3 protein: CASSLQGTDTQYF; CDR3 DNA: TGTGCCAGCAGCTTGCAGGGCACAGATACGCAGTATTTT; J gene: TRBJ2-3; D gene: .; V gene: TRBV5-4; clone size: .